This T cell receptor (beta chain) was identified during a study of OX40 agonist ivuxolimab in advanced cancers. The V end lost 8 bases, the J end lost 1 base, and 8 bases lay between the germline ends. This CDR3 comprises 12 residues. Germline-derived CDR1 and CDR2 are MNHEY and SVGAGI. Produced via immunoSEQ multiplex PCR; TCRdb's table is partial and in-frame only. This sample carries around 92,000 clones, 84% of them seen once, and the ten largest clones take about 2.7%. The chain joins TRBV6-5 to TRBJ1-1; possible D gene TRBD1, 6 bases. The clonotype originates from an adult with an advanced solid tumor such as melanoma, head and neck, liver or kidney cancer. Sequencing used CD4+ or CD8+ T cells sorted from blood, obtained in a trial of the OX40 agonist ivuxolimab. The CDR3 here is CASLGQNTEAFF. CDR3 DNA: TGTGCCAGCTTGGGACAGAACACTGAAGCTTTCTTT.